This T cell receptor beta chain was found in a study of T cells in Graves' hyperthyroidism and ophthalmopathy. Study-wide results and limits: A median roughly six months before onset, the model predicted ophthalmopathy.

Using RNA transcripts as the source, TCR beta CDR3 regions were amplified. Initially, a first-round RT-PCR of the TCR CDR3 employed the HTBI primer set. TCRdb re-called the multiplex PCR reads through MiXCR, storing one row per CDR3 protein. The sample consists of around 300,000 distinct CDR3 sequences, less than 15% of them appearing once. Trimming left V 0 bases short and J 5 bases short, with 13 bases between. There are 16 residues in the CDR3. Per the germline V gene, CDR1 is SGHTA and CDR2 is FQGNSA. This clonotype was counted many times. The antigen is undetermined. This sequence joins TRBV7-2 and TRBJ2-2; D not resolved. The sample was blood. The TCR was taken from a woman aged 30 to 39 with Graves' hyperthyroidism that later progressed to Graves' ophthalmopathy. The CDR3 sequence: CASSLALRPLTGELFF. For the CDR3, the DNA is TGTGCCAGCAGCTTAGCGCTAAGGCCATTAACCGGGGAGCTGTTTTTT.